This T cell receptor beta chain comes out of a study of Graves' ophthalmopathy and Graves' hyperthyroidism. This clonotype has a count of ten or more. CDR3 regions of TCR beta were amplified from RNA transcripts. First-round RT-PCR relied on HTBI primers, and a second-round multiplex PCR came next. TCRdb called the multiplex PCR reads again in MiXCR, with one record for every CDR3 protein. The sample shows approximately 210,000 distinct CDR3 sequences, roughly 27% of them seen only once. Material for sequencing was peripheral blood. The source is a man aged 50-60 years with Graves' ophthalmopathy.

The CDR3 loop reads CASSPNLAEGGYTF. CDR3 DNA: TGTGCCAGCTCACCGAACCTGGCCGAGGGGGGCTACACCTTC. This chain uses TRBV18 with TRBJ1-2, with a weak D call TRBD1 (5 bases). V lost 3 bases and J 8 bases, leaving 16 bases between the germline ends. Per the germline V gene, CDR1 is KGHSH and CDR2 is LQKENI. The CDR3 sequence is 14 residues long.